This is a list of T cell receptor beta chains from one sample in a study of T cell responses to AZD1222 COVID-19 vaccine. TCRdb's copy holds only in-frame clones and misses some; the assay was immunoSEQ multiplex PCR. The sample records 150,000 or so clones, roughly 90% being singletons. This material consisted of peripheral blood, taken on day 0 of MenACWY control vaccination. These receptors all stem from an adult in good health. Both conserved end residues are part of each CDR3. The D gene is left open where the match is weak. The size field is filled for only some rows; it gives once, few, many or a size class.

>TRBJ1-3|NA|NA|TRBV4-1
CASSLGRVRGNTIYF
TGCGCCAGCAGCCTTGGGAGGGTGAGAGGAAACACCATATATTTT
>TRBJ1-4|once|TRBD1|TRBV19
CASSTQGAGGEKLFF
TGTGCCAGTAGTACACAGGGGGCTGGGGGTGAAAAACTGTTTTTT
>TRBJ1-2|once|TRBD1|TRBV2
CASSPRDRGYSRGYTF
TGTGCCAGCAGTCCCCGGGACAGGGGGTATTCGAGGGGCTACACCTTC
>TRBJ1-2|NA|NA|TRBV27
CASSLAGGVGYTF
TGTGCCAGCAGTTTAGCCGGAGGGGTCGGCTACACCTTC
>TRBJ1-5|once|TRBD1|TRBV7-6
CASSWGEGAQPQHF
TGTGCCAGCAGCTGGGGCGAGGGGGCCCAGCCCCAGCATTTT
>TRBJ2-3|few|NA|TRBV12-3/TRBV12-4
CATSQERTDTQYF
TGTGCCACCAGTCAGGAGCGGACAGATACGCAGTATTTT
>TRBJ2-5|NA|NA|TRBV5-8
CASSLGREEKETQYF
TGTGCCAGCAGCTTGGGCAGGGAGGAAAAGGAGACCCAGTACTTC
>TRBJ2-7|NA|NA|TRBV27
CASSHLLASLDEQYF
TGTGCCAGCAGCCACCTTCTGGCTAGCCTCGACGAGCAGTACTTC
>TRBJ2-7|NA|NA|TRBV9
CASSVGIGAYEQYF
TGTGCCAGCAGCGTAGGAATAGGAGCCTACGAGCAGTACTTC
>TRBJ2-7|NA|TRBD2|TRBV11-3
CASSPLLAGGGYEQYF
TGTGCCAGCAGCCCACTTCTAGCGGGAGGGGGTTACGAGCAGTACTTC
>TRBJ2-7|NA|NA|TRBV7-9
CASSRLGDKTYEQYF
TGTGCCAGCAGCCGATTGGGGGATAAGACCTACGAGCAGTACTTC